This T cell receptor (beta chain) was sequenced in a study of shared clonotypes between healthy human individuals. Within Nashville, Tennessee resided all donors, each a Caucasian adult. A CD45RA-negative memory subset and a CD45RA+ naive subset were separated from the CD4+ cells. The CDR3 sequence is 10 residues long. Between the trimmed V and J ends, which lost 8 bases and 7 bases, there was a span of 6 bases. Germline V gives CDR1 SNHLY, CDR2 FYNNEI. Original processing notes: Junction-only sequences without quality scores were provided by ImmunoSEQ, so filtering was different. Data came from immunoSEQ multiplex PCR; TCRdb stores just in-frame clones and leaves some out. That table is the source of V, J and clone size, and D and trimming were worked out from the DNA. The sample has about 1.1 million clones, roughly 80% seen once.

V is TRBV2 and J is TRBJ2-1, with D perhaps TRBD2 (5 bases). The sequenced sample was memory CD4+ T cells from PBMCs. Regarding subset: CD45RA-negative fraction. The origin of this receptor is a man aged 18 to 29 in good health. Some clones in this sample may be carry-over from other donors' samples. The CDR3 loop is CASGGNEQFF. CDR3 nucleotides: TGTGCCAGCGGAGGAAATGAGCAGTTCTTC.